Listed below are T cell receptor beta chains from one sample, sequenced in a study of T-cell reconstitution after alpha-beta-depleted transplantation in children. TCRdb ran MiXCR on the PCR reads and lists one entry per CDR3 protein. The sample includes about 440,000 distinct CDR3 sequences, roughly 43% of them seen just once. Sequenced material: PBMCs, taken before TCRalphabeta/CD19-depleted stem cell transplant. Source of these receptors: a girl aged 2 to 9 with aplastic anemia, due to receive a stem cell transplant. Both conserved end residues are part of each CDR3. Fields, in order: J gene, V gene, CDR3 protein.

TRBJ2-1 TRBV12-3/TRBV12-4 CASSFGGTTRSSYNEQFF
TRBJ1-1 TRBV6-5 CASSLGQEGSSNRAFF
TRBJ2-3 TRBV3-1 CASSPSTGRTDTQYF
TRBJ2-7 TRBV7-9 CASSFLTSGKYEQYF
TRBJ2-1 TRBV12-3/TRBV12-4 CASSLGVPVYEQFF
TRBJ2-7 TRBV7-9 CASSFVGYEQYF
TRBJ2-1 TRBV20-1 CSAPTFYNEQFF
TRBJ2-3 TRBV4-1 CASRDRGGRTDTQYF
TRBJ2-1 TRBV5-1 CASSLSRGGEQFF
TRBJ2-3 TRBV5-1 CASSSRDGSTDTQYF
TRBJ2-5 TRBV27 CASSPTDGRTQYF
TRBJ2-1 TRBV5-1 CASSLGISTDEQFF
TRBJ2-2 TRBV7-9 CASSRGPGLANTGELFF
TRBJ2-5 TRBV7-7 CASSLEGAGRETQYF
TRBJ2-5 TRBV12-3/TRBV12-4 CASSFGQIQETQYF
TRBJ2-7 TRBV4-1 CASSQVGSNDEQYF
TRBJ2-5 TRBV20-1 CSCGTEYQETQYF
TRBJ2-1 TRBV20-1 CSALPVPAREGSYNEQFF
TRBJ1-1 TRBV6-1 CASIKGTADVEAFF
TRBJ2-7 TRBV7-9 CASMGGSYEQYF
TRBJ2-3 TRBV9 CASSVGGGNTDTQYF
TRBJ2-7 TRBV7-2 CASSLRQGAGEQYF
TRBJ1-1 TRBV5-1 CASRVLMNTEAFF
TRBJ2-1 TRBV5-5 CASSLSVGRSPNEQFF
TRBJ2-7 TRBV20-1 CSASYRREQYF
TRBJ1-1 TRBV27 CASRGIGGRPEAFF
TRBJ1-2 TRBV5-1 CASSGGLPPGYGYTF
TRBJ1-2 TRBV5-1 CASKWLRGGYGYTF
TRBJ2-7 TRBV20-1 CSALEWASGPYEQYF
TRBJ2-5 TRBV9 CASSVGTLRGEETQYF
TRBJ2-3 TRBV27 CASSPPWGQDMDTQYF
TRBJ1-2 TRBV7-9 CASSRDTYGYTF
TRBJ1-2 TRBV5-1 CASSLVVGGTYGYTF
TRBJ2-1 TRBV7-8 CASSETPGQGSYNEQFF
TRBJ2-5 TRBV15 CASSRGQGQETQYF
TRBJ2-5 TRBV5-5 CASSLWGVGSPFQETQYF
TRBJ2-2 TRBV15 CATAKDPERAGELFF
TRBJ2-7 TRBV29-1 CSVLLGAYYEQYF
TRBJ2-1 TRBV7-2 CASSLISGGPYNEQFF
TRBJ2-3 TRBV20-1 CSARRHWRGASTDTQYF
TRBJ2-1 TRBV20-1 CSARGQVDNEQFF